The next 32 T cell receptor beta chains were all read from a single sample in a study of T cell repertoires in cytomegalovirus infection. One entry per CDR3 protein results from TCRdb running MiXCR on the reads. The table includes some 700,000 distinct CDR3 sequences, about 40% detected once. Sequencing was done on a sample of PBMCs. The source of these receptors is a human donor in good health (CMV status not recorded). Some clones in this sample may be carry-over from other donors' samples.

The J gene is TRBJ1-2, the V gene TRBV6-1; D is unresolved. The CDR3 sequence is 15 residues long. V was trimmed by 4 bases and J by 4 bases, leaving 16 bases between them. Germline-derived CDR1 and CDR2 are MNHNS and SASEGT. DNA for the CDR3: TGTGCCAGCAGTGCCGCGTCCAGGAGTAGCTATGGCTACACCTTC. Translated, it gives CASSAASRSSYGYTF.

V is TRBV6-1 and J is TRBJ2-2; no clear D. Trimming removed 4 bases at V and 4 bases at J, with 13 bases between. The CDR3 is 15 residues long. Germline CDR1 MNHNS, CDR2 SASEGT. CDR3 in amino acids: CASSGLGGGTGELFF. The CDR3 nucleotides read TGTGCCAGCAGTGGGCTGGGCGGCGGCACCGGGGAGCTGTTTTTT.

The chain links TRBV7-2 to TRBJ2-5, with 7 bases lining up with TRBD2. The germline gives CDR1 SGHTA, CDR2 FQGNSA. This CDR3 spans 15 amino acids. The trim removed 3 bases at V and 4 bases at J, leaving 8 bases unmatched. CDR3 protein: CASSFAGVASETQYF. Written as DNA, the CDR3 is TGTGCCAGCAGCTTTGCGGGAGTCGCGTCAGAGACCCAGTACTTC.

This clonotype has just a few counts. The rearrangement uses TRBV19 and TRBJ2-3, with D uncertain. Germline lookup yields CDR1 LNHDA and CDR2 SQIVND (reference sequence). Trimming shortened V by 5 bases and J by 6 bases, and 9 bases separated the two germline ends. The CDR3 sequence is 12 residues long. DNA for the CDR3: TGTGCCAGTAGTCCTCAAAGGGATACGCAGTATTTT. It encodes CASSPQRDTQYF.

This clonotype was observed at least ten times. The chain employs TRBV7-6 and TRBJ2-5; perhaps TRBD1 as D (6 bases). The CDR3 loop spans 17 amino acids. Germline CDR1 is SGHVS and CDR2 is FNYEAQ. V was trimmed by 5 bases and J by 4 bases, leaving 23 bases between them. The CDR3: CASSTEPSDRFGETQYF. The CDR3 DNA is TGTGCCAGCAGCACAGAACCCTCCGACAGGTTTGGAGAGACCCAGTACTTC.

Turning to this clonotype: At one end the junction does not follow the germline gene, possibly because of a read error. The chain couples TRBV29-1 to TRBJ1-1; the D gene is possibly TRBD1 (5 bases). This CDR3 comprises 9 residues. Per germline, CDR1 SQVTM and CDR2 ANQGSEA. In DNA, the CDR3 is TGCAGCGCCGGGACCTATAAGCGTTTT. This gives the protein CSAGTYKRF.

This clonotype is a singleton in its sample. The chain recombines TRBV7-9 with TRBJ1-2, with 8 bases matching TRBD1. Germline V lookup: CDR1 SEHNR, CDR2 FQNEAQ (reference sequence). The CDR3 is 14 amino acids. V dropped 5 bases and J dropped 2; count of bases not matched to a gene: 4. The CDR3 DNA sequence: TGTGCCAGCAGCCGGGACAGGATGAACTATGGCTACACCTTC. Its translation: CASSRDRMNYGYTF.

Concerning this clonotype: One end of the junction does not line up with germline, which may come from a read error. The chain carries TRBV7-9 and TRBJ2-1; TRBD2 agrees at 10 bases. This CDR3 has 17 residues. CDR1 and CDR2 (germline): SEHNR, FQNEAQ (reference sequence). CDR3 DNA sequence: TGTGCCAGCAGCTTAGAGAGGACTAGCGGTTCCTACAATGAGCAGTTCTTT. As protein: CASSLERTSGSYNEQFF.

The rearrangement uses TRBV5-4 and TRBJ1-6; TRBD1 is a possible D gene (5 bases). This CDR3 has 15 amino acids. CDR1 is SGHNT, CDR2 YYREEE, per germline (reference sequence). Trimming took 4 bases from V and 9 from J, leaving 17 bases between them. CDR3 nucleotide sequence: TGTGCCAGCAGCCGTCGGGAGGGGACGAGTTCACCCCTCCACTTT. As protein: CASSRREGTSSPLHF.

The CDR3 reads CASFRASSYEQYF. As DNA, the CDR3 is TGTGCCAGCTTCCGGGCGAGCTCCTACGAGCAGTACTTC. This chain links TRBV5-5 with TRBJ2-7, with unresolved D. V lost 7 bases to trimming and J lost 0 bases, with 11 bases between them. The CDR3 consists of 13 residues. Germline-derived CDR1 and CDR2 are SGHKS and YYEKEE (reference sequence).

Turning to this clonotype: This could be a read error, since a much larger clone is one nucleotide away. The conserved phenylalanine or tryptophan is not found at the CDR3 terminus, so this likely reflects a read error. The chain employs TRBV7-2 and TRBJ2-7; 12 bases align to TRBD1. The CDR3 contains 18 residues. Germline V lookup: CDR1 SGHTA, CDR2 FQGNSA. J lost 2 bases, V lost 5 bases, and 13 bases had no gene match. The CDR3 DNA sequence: TGTGCCAGCAGCCCCCGGGACAGGGGGCAAGGTGGTGCCTACGAGCAGTACTTA. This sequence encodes CASSPRDRGQGGAYEQYL.

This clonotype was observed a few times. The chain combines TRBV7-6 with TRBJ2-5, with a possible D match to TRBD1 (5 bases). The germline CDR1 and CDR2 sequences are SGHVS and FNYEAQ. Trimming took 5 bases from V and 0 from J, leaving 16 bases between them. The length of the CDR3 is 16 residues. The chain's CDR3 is CASSPPATVYQETQYF. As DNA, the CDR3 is TGTGCCAGCAGCCCCCCCGCGACAGTGTACCAAGAGACCCAGTACTTC.

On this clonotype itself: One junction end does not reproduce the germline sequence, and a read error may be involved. CDR3 DNA: TGTGCCAGCAGAACACAGAATTCTAGGGCCTACGAGCGGTACTTC. Its protein is CASRTQNSRAYERYF. The gene calls are TRBV28 and TRBJ2-7; D gene ambiguous. This CDR3 comprises 15 residues. Germline assignment: CDR1 MDHEN and CDR2 SYDVKM.

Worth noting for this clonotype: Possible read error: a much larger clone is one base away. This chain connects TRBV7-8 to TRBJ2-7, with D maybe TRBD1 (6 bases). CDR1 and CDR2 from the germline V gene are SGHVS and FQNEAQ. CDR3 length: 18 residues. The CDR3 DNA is TGTGCCGGCAGCGCCCAGATTCACAGGGAAGAATCGACCTACGAGCAGTACTTC. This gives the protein CAGSAQIHREESTYEQYF.

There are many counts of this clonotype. The CDR3 protein is CASSFRWGGDQPQHF. The CDR3 coding sequence is TGTGCCAGCAGTTTTCGGTGGGGGGGCGATCAGCCCCAGCATTTT. J is TRBJ1-5 and V is TRBV12-3 or TRBV12-4, with D maybe TRBD1 (6 bases). The length of the CDR3 is 15 residues. The V and J ends lost 3 bases and 5 bases respectively, with 14 bases between them.

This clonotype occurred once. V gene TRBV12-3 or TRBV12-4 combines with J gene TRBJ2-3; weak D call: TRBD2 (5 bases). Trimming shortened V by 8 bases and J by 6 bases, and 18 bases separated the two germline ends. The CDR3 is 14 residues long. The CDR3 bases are TGTGCCAGCTGCCTCGGAGCGGTGAGGGATACGCAGTATTTT. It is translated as CASCLGAVRDTQYF.

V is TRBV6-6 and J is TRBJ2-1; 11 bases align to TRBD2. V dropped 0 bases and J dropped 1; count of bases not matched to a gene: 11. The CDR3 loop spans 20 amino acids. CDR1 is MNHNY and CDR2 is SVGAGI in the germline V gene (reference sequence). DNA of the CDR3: TGTGCCAGCAGTTACTCCACTAGCGGGAGTCGGGTTAGGTCCTACAATGAGCAGTTCTTC. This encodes CASSYSTSGSRVRSYNEQFF.

The DNA of the CDR3 is TGTGCCAGCAGTGAAGCGCTTGGGGGATTCTACGAGCAGTACTTC. Translating gives CASSEALGGFYEQYF. The rearrangement links TRBV2 to TRBJ2-7; D possibly matches TRBD1 or TRBD2 (5 bases each). V was trimmed by 0 bases and J by 3 bases, leaving 12 bases between them. Germline loops: CDR1 SNHLY, CDR2 FYNNEI. This CDR3 has 15 residues.

The CDR3 bases are TGTGCCAGCAGCTTAATCGCGTATGGGAATGAAAAACTGTTTTTT. Its translation: CASSLIAYGNEKLFF. The V call is TRBV7-6, the J call TRBJ1-4; D gene ambiguous. The ends were cut back, 2 bases at V and 5 bases at J, with 12 bases in the middle. The V gene's germline CDR1 is SGHVS and CDR2 FNYEAQ. This CDR3 is built from 15 residues.

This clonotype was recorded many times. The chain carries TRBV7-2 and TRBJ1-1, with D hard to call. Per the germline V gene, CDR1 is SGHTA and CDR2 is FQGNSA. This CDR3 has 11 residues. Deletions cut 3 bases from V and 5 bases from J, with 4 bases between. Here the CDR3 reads CASSLVTEAFF. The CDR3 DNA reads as TGTGCCAGCAGCTTGGTTACTGAAGCTTTCTTT.

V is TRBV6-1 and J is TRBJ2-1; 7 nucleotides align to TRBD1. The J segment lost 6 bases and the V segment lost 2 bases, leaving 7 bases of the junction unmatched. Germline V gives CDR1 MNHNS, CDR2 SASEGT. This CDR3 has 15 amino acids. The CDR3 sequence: CASSESQGDVNEQFF. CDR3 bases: TGTGCCAGCAGTGAAAGCCAGGGGGACGTCAATGAGCAGTTCTTC.

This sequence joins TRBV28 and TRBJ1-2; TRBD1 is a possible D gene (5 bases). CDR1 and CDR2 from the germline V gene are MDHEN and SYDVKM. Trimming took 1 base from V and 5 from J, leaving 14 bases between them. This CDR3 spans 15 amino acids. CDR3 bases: TGTGCCAGCAGTTTATCTAGCTATGGGGGATATGGCTACACCTTC. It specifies CASSLSSYGGYGYTF.

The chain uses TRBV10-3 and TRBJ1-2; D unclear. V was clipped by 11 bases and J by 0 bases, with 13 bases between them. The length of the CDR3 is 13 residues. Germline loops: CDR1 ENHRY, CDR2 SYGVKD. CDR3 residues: CAAQWISNYGYTF. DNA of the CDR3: TGTGCCGCCCAGTGGATTTCTAACTATGGCTACACCTTC.

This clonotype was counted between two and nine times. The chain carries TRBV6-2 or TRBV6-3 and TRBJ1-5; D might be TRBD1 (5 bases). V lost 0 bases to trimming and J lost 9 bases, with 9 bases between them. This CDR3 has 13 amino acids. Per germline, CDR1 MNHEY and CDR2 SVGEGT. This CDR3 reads CASSYSSRGPQHF. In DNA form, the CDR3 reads TGTGCCAGCAGTTACTCGAGTAGGGGGCCCCAGCATTTT.

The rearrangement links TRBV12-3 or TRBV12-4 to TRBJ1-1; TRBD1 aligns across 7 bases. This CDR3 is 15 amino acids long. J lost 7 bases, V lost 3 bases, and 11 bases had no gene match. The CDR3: CASSLTGTDYDEAFF. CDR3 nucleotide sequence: TGTGCCAGCAGTTTGACCGGGACAGATTATGATGAAGCTTTCTTT.

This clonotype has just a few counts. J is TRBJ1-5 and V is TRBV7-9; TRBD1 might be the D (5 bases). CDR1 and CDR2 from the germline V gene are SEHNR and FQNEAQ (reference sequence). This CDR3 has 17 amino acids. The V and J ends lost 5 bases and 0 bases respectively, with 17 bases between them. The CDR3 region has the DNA TGTGCCAGCAGCCCCGGGGACGCCAGCTATAGCAATCAGCCCCAGCATTTT. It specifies CASSPGDASYSNQPQHF. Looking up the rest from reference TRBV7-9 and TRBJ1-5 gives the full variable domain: DTGVSQNPRHKITKRGQNVTFRCDPISEHNRLYWYRQTLGQGPEFLTYFQNEAQLEKSRLLSDRFSAERPKGSFSTLEIQRTEQGDSAMYLCASSPGDASYSNQPQHFGDGTRLSIL.

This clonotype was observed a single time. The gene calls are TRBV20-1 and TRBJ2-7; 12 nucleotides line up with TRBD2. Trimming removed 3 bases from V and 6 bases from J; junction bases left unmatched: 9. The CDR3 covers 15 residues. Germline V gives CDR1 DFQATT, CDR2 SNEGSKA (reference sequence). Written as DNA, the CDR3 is TGCAGTGCTAGCGTGACTAGCGGGAGCTTAAGCGAGCAGTACTTC. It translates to CSASVTSGSLSEQYF.

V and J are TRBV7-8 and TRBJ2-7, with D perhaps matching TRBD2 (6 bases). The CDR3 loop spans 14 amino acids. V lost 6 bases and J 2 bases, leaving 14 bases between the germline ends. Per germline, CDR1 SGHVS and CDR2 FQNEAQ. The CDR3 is CASSYTGDTYEQYF. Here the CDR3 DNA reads TGTGCCAGCAGTTACACGGGAGACACCTACGAGCAGTACTTC.

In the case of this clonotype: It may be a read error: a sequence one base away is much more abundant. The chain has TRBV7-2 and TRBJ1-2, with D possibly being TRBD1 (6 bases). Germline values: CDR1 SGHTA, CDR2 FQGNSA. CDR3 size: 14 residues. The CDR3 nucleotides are TGTGCCAGCAGTAGACAAGGGGGACCCTATTGCTACACCTTC. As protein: CASSRQGGPYCYTF.

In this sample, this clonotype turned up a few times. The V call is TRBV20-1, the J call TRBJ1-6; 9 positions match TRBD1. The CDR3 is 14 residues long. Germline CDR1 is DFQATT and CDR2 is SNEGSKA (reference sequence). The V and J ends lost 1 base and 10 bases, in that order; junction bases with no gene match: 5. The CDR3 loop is CSARVRTGDSPLHF. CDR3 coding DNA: TGCAGTGCTAGAGTTAGGACAGGGGACTCACCCCTCCACTTT.

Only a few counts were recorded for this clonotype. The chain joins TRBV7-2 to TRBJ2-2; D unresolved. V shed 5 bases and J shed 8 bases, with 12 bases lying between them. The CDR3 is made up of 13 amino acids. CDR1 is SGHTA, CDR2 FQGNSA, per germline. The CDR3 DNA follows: TGTGCCAGCAGCGCCTACAAAGCTGGGGAGCTGTTTTTT. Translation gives CASSAYKAGELFF.

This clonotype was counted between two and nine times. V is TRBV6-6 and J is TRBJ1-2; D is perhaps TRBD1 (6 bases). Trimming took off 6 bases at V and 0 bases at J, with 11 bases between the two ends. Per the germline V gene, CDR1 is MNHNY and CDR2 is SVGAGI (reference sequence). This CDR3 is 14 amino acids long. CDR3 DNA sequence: TGTGCCAGCAGCCTGGACAGCACTAACTATGGCTACACCTTC. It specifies CASSLDSTNYGYTF.